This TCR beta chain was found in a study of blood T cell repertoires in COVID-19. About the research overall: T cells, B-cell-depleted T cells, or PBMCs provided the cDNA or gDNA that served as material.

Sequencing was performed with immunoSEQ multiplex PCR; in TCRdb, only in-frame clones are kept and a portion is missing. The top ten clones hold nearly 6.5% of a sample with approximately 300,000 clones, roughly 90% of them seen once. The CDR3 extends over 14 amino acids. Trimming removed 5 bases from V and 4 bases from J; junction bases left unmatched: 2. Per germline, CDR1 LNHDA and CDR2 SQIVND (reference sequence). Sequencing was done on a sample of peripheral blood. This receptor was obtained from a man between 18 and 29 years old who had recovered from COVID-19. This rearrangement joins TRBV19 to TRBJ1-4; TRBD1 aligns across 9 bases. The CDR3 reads CASSGQGSNEKLFF. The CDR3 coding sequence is TGTGCCAGTAGTGGACAGGGGAGTAATGAAAAACTGTTTTTT.